This entry lists 24 T cell receptor beta chains sequenced from one sample in a study of PD-1 blockade in classical Hodgkin lymphoma. TCRdb keeps only in-frame clones here, not all; method: immunoSEQ multiplex PCR. The top ten clones hold about 12% of a sample with about 97,000 clones, over 70% of them seen once. After autologous stem cell transplantation all patients relapsed, and prior brentuximab vedotin exposure differed between cohorts. The specimen was peripheral blood mononuclear cells (PBMCs), collected at baseline. These receptors were obtained from a human donor with classical Hodgkin lymphoma.

This clone showed up just a few times. The genes are TRBV6-5 and TRBJ2-1, with 7 bases matching TRBD1. Germline V lookup: CDR1 MNHEY, CDR2 SVGAGI. J lost 10 bases, V lost 6 bases, and 3 bases had no gene match. CDR3 size: 11 residues. The CDR3 coding sequence is TGTGCCAGCAGACGGGACAGAGAGCAGTTCTTC. It specifies CASRRDREQFF.

The chain recombines TRBV4-2 with TRBJ2-5; D gene ambiguous. The V gene lost 5 bases and the J gene lost 7 bases, with 14 bases spanning the gap. CDR3 length: 13 amino acids. The V gene's germline CDR1 is LGHNA and CDR2 YNFKEQ. The CDR3 reads CASSVQLAGTQYF. In DNA form, the CDR3 reads TGTGCCAGCAGCGTACAGCTGGCAGGGACCCAGTACTTC.

A remark on this clone: Distinct nucleotide sequences in the sample also encode this CDR3. V usage is TRBV10-3 and J usage is TRBJ1-4, with unresolved D. This CDR3 spans 13 amino acids. Germline CDR1 is ENHRY and CDR2 is SYGVKD. Deletions cut 7 bases from V and 0 bases from J, with 6 bases between. The CDR3, as DNA: TGTGCCATCAAGGCCGCAACTAATGAAAAACTGTTTTTT. This translates into CAIKAATNEKLFF.

The chain combines TRBV6-5 with TRBJ2-2; TRBD2 agrees at 10 bases. Germline CDR1 reads MNHEY; CDR2 reads SVGAGI. With 6 bases clipped from V and 5 bases from J, the junction kept 6 bases outside the gene matches. The CDR3 spans 15 residues. The CDR3 is CASRLAGDVTGELFF. CDR3 nucleotides: TGTGCCAGCAGGCTAGCGGGAGACGTGACCGGGGAGCTGTTTTTT.

V and J are TRBV5-4 and TRBJ2-2, with D perhaps TRBD1 (5 bases). The germline V gene has CDR1 SGHNT and CDR2 YYREEE (reference sequence). V shed 0 bases and J shed 4 bases, with 10 bases lying between them. There are 15 residues in the CDR3. CDR3 residues: CASSLVQGSTGELFF. The CDR3, as DNA: TGTGCCAGCAGCTTGGTTCAGGGTTCCACCGGGGAGCTGTTTTTT.

This sequence joins TRBV6-5 and TRBJ1-1; no firm D call. This CDR3 is 13 amino acids long. Deletions cut 4 bases from V and 0 bases from J, with 6 bases between. Germline lookup yields CDR1 MNHEY and CDR2 SVGAGI. CDR3 DNA: TGTGCCAGCAGTTCGGGAGTGAACACTGAAGCTTTCTTT. The encoded protein is CASSSGVNTEAFF.

V and J are TRBV6-6 and TRBJ2-1, with D unresolved. Trimming left V 6 bases short and J 6 bases short, with 18 bases between. The V gene's germline CDR1 is MNHNY and CDR2 SVGAGI (reference sequence). The CDR3 totals 15 residues. CDR3 nucleotide sequence: TGTGCCAGCAGCCCCGGAGAGACGACCAGCAATGAGCAGTTCTTC. It specifies CASSPGETTSNEQFF.

The chain is built from TRBV5-1 and TRBJ2-7; 9 bases line up with TRBD2. The V segment lost 4 bases and the J segment 2 bases; nucleotides outside the gene matches: 7. The CDR3 has 15 residues. CDR1 is SGHRS and CDR2 is YFSETQ in the germline V gene. DNA of the CDR3: TGCGCCAGCAGCCAAACTAGCGGGTGGGCCTACGAGCAGTACTTC. Protein sequence: CASSQTSGWAYEQYF.

This chain connects TRBV7-9 to TRBJ2-3; tentative D call: TRBD2 (5 bases). CDR1 is SEHNR, CDR2 FQNEAQ, per germline (reference sequence). CDR3 length: 15 residues. Trimming cost V 0 bases and J 6 bases, with 13 bases left between them. DNA for the CDR3: TGTGCCAGCAGCTTAGCGGGAGTAAATACGGATACGCAGTATTTT. This sequence encodes CASSLAGVNTDTQYF.

The chain couples TRBV7-2 to TRBJ1-2; D is undetermined. V dropped 1 base and J dropped 2 bases, with 11 bases sitting between them. Per germline, CDR1 SGHTA and CDR2 FQGNSA. This CDR3 is built from 15 residues. The CDR3 reads CASSLVPPGNYGYTF. As DNA, the CDR3 is TGTGCCAGCAGCTTAGTCCCCCCGGGAAACTATGGCTACACCTTC.

This clone was seen a handful of times. The rearrangement links TRBV30 to TRBJ1-2, with D hard to call. The CDR3 runs 12 residues. The germline V and J ends were trimmed by 3 bases and 0 bases, with 5 bases remaining between them. Germline CDR1 GTSNPN, CDR2 SVGIG (reference sequence). CDR3 in DNA: TGTGCCTGGAGGTCAGCTAACTATGGCTACACCTTC. This translates into CAWRSANYGYTF. Filled out from reference TRBV30 and TRBJ1-2, the complete variable domain reads SQTIHQWPATLVQPVGSPLSLECTVEGTSNPNLYWYRQAAGRGLQLLFYSVGIGQISSEVPQNLSASRPQDRQFILSSKKLLLSDSGFYLCAWRSANYGYTFGSGTRLTVV.

The gene calls are TRBV5-1 and TRBJ2-1; 8 bases fit TRBD2. Per the germline V gene, CDR1 is SGHRS and CDR2 is YFSETQ. This CDR3 is 15 amino acids long. V lost 4 bases, J lost 4 bases, and 7 bases stayed unmatched. This chain's CDR3 is CASSPNSGIYNEQFF. The CDR3 nucleotides read TGCGCCAGCAGCCCGAATAGCGGGATATACAATGAGCAGTTCTTC.

This chain connects TRBV11-2 to TRBJ2-7; 8 bases agree with TRBD1. The CDR3 has 14 amino acids. Per the germline V gene, CDR1 is SGHAT and CDR2 is FQNNGV. J was trimmed by 3 bases and V by 6 bases; bases with no gene match: 7. This CDR3 is CASSQDRAGYEQYF. In DNA form, the CDR3 reads TGTGCCAGCAGTCAGGACAGGGCCGGCTACGAGCAGTACTTC.

The rearrangement joins TRBV5-1 to TRBJ2-7; 8 positions match TRBD1. Germline values: CDR1 SGHRS, CDR2 YFSETQ. V shed 5 bases, J shed 5 bases, and the junction held 6 bases outside the gene matches. This CDR3 is 13 amino acids long. CDR3 in amino acids: CASRTGEWDEQYF. CDR3 DNA sequence: TGCGCCAGCAGGACAGGGGAATGGGACGAGCAGTACTTC.

The chain uses TRBV19 and TRBJ2-1, with 10 bases identical to TRBD2. The germline V gene encodes CDR1 LNHDA and CDR2 SQIVND (reference sequence). V shed 3 bases, J shed 0 bases, and the junction held 5 bases outside the gene matches. There are 17 residues in the CDR3. The CDR3: CASSIGASGSSYNEQFF. CDR3 bases: TGTGCCAGTAGTATCGGGGCTAGCGGGAGCTCCTACAATGAGCAGTTCTTC. Together with reference TRBV19 and TRBJ2-1, the CDR3 gives the full variable domain: DGGITQSPKYLFRKEGQNVTLSCEQNLNHDAMYWYRQDPGQGLRLIYYSQIVNDFQKGDIAEGYSVSREKKESFPLTVTSAQKNPTAFYLCASSIGASGSSYNEQFFGPGTRLTVL.

V usage is TRBV28 and J usage is TRBJ1-2, with D maybe TRBD1 (6 bases). The CDR3 contains 14 residues. Looked up from germline, CDR1 is MDHEN and CDR2 is SYDVKM. Trimming took 6 bases from V and 3 from J, leaving 14 bases between them. This CDR3 reads CASSPIGGHYGYTF. The CDR3 DNA reads as TGTGCCAGCAGCCCAATCGGGGGGCACTATGGCTACACCTTC.

The chain is built from TRBV11-3 and TRBJ1-1; 7 bases line up with TRBD1. J gave up 4 bases and V 6 bases, and 5 bases lay outside the gene matches. CDR1 is SGHNT and CDR2 is YENEEA in the germline V gene. The CDR3 runs to 13 residues. CDR3 sequence reads: CASRDRFFTEAFF. In nucleotides, the CDR3 is TGTGCCAGCAGGGACAGGTTTTTCACTGAAGCTTTCTTT.

The chain joins TRBV2 to TRBJ1-1, with 8 nucleotides matching TRBD1. The trim removed 5 bases at V and 1 base at J, leaving 0 bases unmatched. CDR1 is SNHLY and CDR2 is FYNNEI in the germline V gene. The CDR3 is 13 residues long. The CDR3 coding sequence is TGTGCCAGCAGTCAGGGGGCGAACACTGAAGCTTTCTTT. It encodes CASSQGANTEAFF.

The genes are TRBV7-2 and TRBJ2-7; 7 nucleotides align to TRBD2. This CDR3 comprises 11 residues. Trimming at V came to 5 bases and at J to 6 bases, leaving 1 base not matched to a gene. Germline V lookup: CDR1 SGHTA, CDR2 FQGNSA. CDR3: CASSPGGEQYF. The CDR3 nucleotides read TGTGCCAGCAGCCCGGGGGGCGAGCAGTACTTC.

This clone was found once. This rearrangement joins TRBV19 to TRBJ2-7, with TRBD1 matching 8 bases. CDR1 is LNHDA and CDR2 is SQIVND in the germline V gene (reference sequence). Trimming at V came to 4 bases and at J to 6 bases, leaving 14 bases not matched to a gene. The CDR3 length is 16 residues. Written as DNA, the CDR3 is TGTGCCAGTAGTAAACTCCTCGGACAGGGTTGGGGCGAGCAGTACTTC. Translated: CASSKLLGQGWGEQYF.

The CDR3 loop is CASSLGQGRYEQYF. Here the CDR3 DNA reads TGCGCCAGCAGCTTGGGCCAGGGGCGGTACGAGCAGTACTTC. The chain has TRBV5-1 and TRBJ2-7; the D gene is possibly TRBD1 (6 bases). The CDR3 has 14 amino acids. CDR1 is SGHRS, CDR2 YFSETQ, per germline. Trimming removed 0 bases at V and 4 bases at J, with 11 bases between.

This clone was counted a few times. CDR3 nucleotide sequence: TGTGCCTGGATAGGGGACCGGAGGAACACTGAAGCTTTCTTT. This translates into CAWIGDRRNTEAFF. The chain uses TRBV30 and TRBJ1-1, with D possibly matching TRBD1 (5 bases). Germline V gene data show CDR1 as GTSNPN and CDR2 as SVGIG (reference sequence). V was cut by 4 bases and J by 1 base, with 13 bases left in between. The CDR3 extends over 14 amino acids.

The rearrangement links TRBV7-3 to TRBJ2-5; 9 bases match TRBD1. Per germline, CDR1 SGHTA and CDR2 FQGTGA. V lost 5 bases to trimming and J lost 11 bases; unmatched junction nucleotides: 9. The CDR3 length is 13 residues. The DNA of the CDR3 is TGTGCCAGCAGCCGGGACAGGGAAAGGGAGCAGTACTTC. Residues: CASSRDREREQYF.

The chain's CDR3 is CASNDRVSTDTQYF. CDR3 coding DNA: TGTGCCAGCAACGACAGGGTTAGCACAGATACGCAGTATTTT. V is TRBV14 and J is TRBJ2-3, with TRBD1 matching over 7 bases. In germline, CDR1 is SGHDN, CDR2 FVKESK. The ends lost 7 bases at V and 0 bases at J; junction bases unmatched: 4. This CDR3 contains 14 residues.